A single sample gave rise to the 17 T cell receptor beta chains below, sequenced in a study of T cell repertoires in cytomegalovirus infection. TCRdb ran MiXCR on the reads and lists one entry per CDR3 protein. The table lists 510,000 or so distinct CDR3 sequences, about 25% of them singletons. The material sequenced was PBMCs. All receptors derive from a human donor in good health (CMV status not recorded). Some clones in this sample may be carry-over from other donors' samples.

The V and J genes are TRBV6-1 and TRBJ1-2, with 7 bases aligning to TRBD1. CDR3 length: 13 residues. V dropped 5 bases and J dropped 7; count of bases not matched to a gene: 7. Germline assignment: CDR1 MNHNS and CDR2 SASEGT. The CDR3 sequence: CASSYLTGSGYTF. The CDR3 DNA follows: TGTGCCAGCAGTTACCTGACAGGGAGTGGCTACACCTTC.

This CDR3 reads CASSPRFLIGARNEQFF. The CDR3 DNA reads as TGTGCCAGCAGCCCCCGTTTTTTAATTGGAGCAAGAAATGAGCAGTTCTTC. This chain joins TRBV7-3 and TRBJ2-1, with unresolved D. V lost 5 bases and J 7 bases, leaving 24 bases between the germline ends. In germline, CDR1 is SGHTA, CDR2 FQGTGA. The CDR3 loop spans 17 amino acids.

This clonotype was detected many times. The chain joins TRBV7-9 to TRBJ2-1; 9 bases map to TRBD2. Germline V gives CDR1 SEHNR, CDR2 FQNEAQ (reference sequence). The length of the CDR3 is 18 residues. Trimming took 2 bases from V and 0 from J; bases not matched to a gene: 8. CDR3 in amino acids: CASSLLRTSVSSYNEQFF. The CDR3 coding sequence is TGTGCCAGCAGCTTATTGAGGACTAGCGTCAGCTCCTACAATGAGCAGTTCTTC.

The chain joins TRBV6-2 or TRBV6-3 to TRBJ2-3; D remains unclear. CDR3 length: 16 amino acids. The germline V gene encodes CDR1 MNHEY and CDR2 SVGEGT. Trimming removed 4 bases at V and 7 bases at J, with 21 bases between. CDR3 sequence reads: CASSFRHLTLDNTQYF. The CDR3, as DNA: TGTGCCAGCAGTTTTCGGCACCTAACCCTGGATAATACGCAGTATTTT.

CDR3 nucleotide sequence: TGTGCCATCAGCTCTAGCGGGAGGCTCTACAATGAGCAGTTCTTC. Translated: CAISSSGRLYNEQFF. The chain couples TRBV10-3 to TRBJ2-1; TRBD2 matches 11 bases. This CDR3 is 15 amino acids long. The V segment lost 6 bases and the J segment 3 bases; nucleotides outside the gene matches: 4. The germline V gene encodes CDR1 ENHRY and CDR2 SYGVKD.

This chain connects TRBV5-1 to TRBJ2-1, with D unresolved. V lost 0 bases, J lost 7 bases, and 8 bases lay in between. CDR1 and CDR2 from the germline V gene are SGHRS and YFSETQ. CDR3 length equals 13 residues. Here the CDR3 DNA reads TGCGCCAGCAGCTTGGTGTTGCGGAATGAGCAGTTCTTC. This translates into CASSLVLRNEQFF. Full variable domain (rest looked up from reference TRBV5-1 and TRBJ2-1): KAGVTQTPRYLIKTRGQQVTLSCSPISGHRSVSWYQQTPGQGLQFLFEYFSETQRNKGNFPGRFSGRQFSNSRSEMNVSTLELGDSALYLCASSLVLRNEQFFGPGTRLTVL.

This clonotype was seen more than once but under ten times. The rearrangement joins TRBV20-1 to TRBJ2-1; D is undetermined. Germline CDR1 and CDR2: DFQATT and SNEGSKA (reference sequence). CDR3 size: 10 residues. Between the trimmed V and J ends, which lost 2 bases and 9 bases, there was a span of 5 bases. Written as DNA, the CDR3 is TGCAGTGCTAGACGGGTTGAGCAGTTCTTC. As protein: CSARRVEQFF.

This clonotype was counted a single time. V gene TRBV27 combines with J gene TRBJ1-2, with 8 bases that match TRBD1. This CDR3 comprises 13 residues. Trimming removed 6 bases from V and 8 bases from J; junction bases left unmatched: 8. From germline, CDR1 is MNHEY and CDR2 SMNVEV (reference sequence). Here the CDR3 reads CASRPQGEGGYTF. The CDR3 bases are TGTGCCAGCAGACCACAGGGGGAGGGAGGCTACACCTTC.

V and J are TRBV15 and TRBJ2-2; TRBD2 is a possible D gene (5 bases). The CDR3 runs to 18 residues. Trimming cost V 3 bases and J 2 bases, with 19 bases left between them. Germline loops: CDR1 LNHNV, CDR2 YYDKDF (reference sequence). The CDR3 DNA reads TGTGCCACCAGCAGCATCAGGCTCGCCGGGGTAAACACCGGGGAGCTGTTTTTT. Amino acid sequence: CATSSIRLAGVNTGELFF.

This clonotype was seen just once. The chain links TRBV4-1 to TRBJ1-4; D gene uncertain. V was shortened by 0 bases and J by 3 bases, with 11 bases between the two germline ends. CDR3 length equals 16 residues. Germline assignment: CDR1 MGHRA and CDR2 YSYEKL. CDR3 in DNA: TGCGCCAGCAGCCAAGAGGGCACAGTGGCTAATGAAAAACTGTTTTTT. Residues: CASSQEGTVANEKLFF.

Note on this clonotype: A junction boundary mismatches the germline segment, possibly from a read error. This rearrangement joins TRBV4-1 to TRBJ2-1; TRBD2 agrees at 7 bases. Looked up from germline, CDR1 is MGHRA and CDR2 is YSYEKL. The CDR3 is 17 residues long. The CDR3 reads CASSQGRGGSSNNEQFF. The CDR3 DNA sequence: TGCGCCAGCAGTCAAGGACGGGGCGGGAGTTCTAACAATGAGCAGTTCTTC.

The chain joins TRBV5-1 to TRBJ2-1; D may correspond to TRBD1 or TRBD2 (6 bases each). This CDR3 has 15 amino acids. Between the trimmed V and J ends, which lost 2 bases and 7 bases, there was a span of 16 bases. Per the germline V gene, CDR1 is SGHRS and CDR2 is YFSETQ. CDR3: CASSFSRPGANEQFF. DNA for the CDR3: TGCGCCAGCAGCTTCTCCCGCCCGGGGGCTAATGAGCAGTTCTTC.

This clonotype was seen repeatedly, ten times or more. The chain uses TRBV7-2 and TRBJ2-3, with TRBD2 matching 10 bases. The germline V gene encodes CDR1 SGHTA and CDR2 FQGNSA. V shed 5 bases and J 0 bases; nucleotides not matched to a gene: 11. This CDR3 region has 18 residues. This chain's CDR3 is CASSAKLAGEPSTDTQYF. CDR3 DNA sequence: TGTGCCAGCAGCGCGAAGCTAGCGGGAGAACCTAGCACAGATACGCAGTATTTT.

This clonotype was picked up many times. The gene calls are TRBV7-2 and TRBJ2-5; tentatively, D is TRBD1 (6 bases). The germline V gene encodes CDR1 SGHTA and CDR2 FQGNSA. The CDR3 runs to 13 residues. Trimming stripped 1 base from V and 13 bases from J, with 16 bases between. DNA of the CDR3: TGTGCCAGCAGCTTAGAGACAGGCAAAGTGGGGTACTTC. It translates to CASSLETGKVGYF.

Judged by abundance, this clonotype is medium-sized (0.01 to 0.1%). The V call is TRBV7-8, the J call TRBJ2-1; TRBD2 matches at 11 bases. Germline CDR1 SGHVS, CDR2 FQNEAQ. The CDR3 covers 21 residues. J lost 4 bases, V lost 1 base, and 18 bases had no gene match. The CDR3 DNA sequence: TGTGCCAGCAGCTTAGGGTCAGGGGAGGGTCGGCTAGCGGGAGGATACAATGAGCAGTTCTTC. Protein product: CASSLGSGEGRLAGGYNEQFF. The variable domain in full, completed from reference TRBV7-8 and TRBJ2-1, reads GAGVSQSPRYKVAKRGQDVALRCDPISGHVSLFWYQQALGQGPEFLTYFQNEAQLDKSGLPSDRFFAERPEGSVSTLKIQRTQQEDSAVYLCASSLGSGEGRLAGGYNEQFFGPGTRLTVL.

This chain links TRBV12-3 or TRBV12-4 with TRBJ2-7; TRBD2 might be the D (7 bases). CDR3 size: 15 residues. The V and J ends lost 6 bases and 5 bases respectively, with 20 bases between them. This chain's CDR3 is CASSRPGGEWDEQYF. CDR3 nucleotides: TGTGCCAGCAGCCGCCCGGGGGGCGAATGGGACGAGCAGTACTTC.

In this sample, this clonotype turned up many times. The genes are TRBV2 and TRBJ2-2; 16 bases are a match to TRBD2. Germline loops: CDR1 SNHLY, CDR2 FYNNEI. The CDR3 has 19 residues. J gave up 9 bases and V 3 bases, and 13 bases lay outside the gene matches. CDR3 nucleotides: TGTGCCAGCAGTGATTCCTCTCCGGGACTAGCGGGAGGGCCCCGGGAGCTGTTTTTT. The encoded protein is CASSDSSPGLAGGPRELFF.